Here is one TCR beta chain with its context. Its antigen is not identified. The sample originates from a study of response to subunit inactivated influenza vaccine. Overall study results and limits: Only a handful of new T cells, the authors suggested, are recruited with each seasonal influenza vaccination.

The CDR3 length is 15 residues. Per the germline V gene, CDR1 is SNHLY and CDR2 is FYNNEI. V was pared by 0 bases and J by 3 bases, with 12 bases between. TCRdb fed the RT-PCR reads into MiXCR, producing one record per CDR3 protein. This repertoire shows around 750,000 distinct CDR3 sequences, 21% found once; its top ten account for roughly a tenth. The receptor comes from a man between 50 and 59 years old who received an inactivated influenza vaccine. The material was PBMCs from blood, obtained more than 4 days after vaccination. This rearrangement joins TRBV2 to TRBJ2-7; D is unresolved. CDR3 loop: CASSEATRGFYEQYF. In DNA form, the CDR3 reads TGTGCCAGCAGTGAAGCGACTCGCGGATTCTACGAGCAGTACTTC.